What follows is one T cell receptor beta chain and its context. The repertoire was sequenced with immunoSEQ multiplex PCR; TCRdb's copy has only in-frame clones and lacks some. The sample carries approximately 530,000 clones, approximately 95% recorded once. The data are from a study of shared clonotypes between healthy human individuals. The CDR3 has 11 residues. The ends were cut back, 8 bases at V and 2 bases at J, with 10 bases in the middle. Germline V gene data show CDR1 as GTSNPN and CDR2 as SVGIG (reference sequence). The sequencing sample was made of naive CD4+ T cells sorted from blood. Stated subset: CD45RA+ positively selected. This sequence was found in a woman under 40 in good health. This chain connects TRBV30 to TRBJ2-7; D is uncertain. The CDR3 loop is CAGMSAYEQYF. The CDR3 nucleotides are TGTGCCGGAATGTCCGCCTACGAGCAGTACTTC.